This T cell receptor (beta chain) was sequenced in a study of T cells in Graves' hyperthyroidism and ophthalmopathy. General observations from the study: Most thyroid clonotypes with frequency above 0.001 were detected in blood.

Patients with uncontrolled infections, other autoimmune diseases, pregnancy or lactation were excluded. Clinical symptoms, serum thyroxine and TRAb, thyroid ultrasound and orbital computed tomography together formed the diagnostic basis. More than 8 ml fresh peripheral blood yielded the PBMCs. There were TCR beta CDR3 regions amplified from RNA transcripts. TCR CDR3 underwent first-round RT-PCR with the HTBI primer set. Via MiXCR, TCRdb re-called the multiplex PCR reads, giving one row per CDR3 protein. The data show about 320,000 distinct CDR3 sequences, 16% seen once. In its sample, this clonotype was seen a few times. As yet, its antigen is unknown. The origin of this receptor is a man aged 25 to 40 with Graves' hyperthyroidism. Sequenced input: blood.

The CDR3 here is CEEGRSGPYEQYF. CDR3 coding DNA: TGTGAGGAGGGGCGCTCAGGTCCCTACGAGCAGTACTTC. The chain recombines TRBV18 with TRBJ2-7, with D perhaps TRBD2 (6 bases). Germline values: CDR1 KGHSH, CDR2 LQKENI. This CDR3 has 13 residues.